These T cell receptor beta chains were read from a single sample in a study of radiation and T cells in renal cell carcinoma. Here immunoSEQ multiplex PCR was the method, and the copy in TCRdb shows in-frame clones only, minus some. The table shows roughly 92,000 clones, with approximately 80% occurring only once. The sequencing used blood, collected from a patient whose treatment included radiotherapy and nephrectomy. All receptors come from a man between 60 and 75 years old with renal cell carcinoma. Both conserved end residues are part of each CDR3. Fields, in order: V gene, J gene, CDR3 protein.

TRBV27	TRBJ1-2	CASSLGQGANGGYTF
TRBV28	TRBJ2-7	CASSLGIHYEQYF
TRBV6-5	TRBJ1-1	CASRTGTVEAFF
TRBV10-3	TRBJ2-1	CASGGGPDNEQFF
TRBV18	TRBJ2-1	CASSPAGAHQGEQFF
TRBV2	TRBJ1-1	CAIDGDTEAFF
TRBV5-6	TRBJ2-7	CASSSAYERYF
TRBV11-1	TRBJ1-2	CASSFETGNYGYTF
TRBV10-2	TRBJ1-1	CASNDRRRNTEAFF
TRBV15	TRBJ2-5	CATSGRYREETQYF
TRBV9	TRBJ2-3	CASSVAGTGTTDTQYF
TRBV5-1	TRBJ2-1	CASSFQIGRNEQFF
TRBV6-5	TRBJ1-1	CASSFSPGTTEAFF
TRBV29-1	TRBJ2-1	CSARLAGVVLQFF
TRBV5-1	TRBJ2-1	CASSFQTPKVNEQFF
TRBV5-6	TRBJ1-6	CASSRTSTGGSLHF
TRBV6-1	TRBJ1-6	CASSADNSPLHF
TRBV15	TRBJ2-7	CATSRDLAGGVSYEQYF
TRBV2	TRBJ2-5	CASSEDRGSGETQYF
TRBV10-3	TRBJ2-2	CAISEYGQGTGELFF
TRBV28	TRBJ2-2	CASNRATGELFF
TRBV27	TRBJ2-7	CASSSLAGGPYEQYF
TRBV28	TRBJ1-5	CASSLSGSYNQPQHF
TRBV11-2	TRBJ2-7	CASSSRTGPVEQYF
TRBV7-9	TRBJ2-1	CASSRHSASSYNEQFF
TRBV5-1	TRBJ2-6	CASSSKQDAGANVLTF
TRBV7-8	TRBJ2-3	CASSLRIPEKASDTDTQYF
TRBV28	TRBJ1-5	CASRRPITGLNQPQHF
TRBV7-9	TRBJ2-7	CASSPRDRTYEQYF
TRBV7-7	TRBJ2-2	CASSLVGDFTGELFF
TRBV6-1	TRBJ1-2	CASSARTDYNYGYTF
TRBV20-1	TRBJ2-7	CSARRQMGQYF
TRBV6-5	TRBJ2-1	CASSYGILAGGNEQFF
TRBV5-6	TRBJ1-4	CASSPRTGAAGEKLFF
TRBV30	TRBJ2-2	CAWSLLAGAAGELFF
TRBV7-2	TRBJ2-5	CASSLGQWETQYF
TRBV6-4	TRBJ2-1	CASSRGLAGGWDEQFF
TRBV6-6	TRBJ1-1	CASKISQDSEGPF
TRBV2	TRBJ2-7	CASRVLAGGVGEQYF
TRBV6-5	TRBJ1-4	CASSSTGVEKLFF
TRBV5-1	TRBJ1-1	CASSPGDRDHVTAFF
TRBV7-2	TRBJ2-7	CASSLAGPGLAVPFSYEQYF
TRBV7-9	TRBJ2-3	CASSPRKRERADTQYF
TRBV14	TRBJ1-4	CASSQGAGTYNEKLFF
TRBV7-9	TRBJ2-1	CASSPDSWEQFF